This T cell receptor beta chain is drawn from a study of cytomegalovirus exposure and HLA in healthy donors. Across the study: The 100 million to 120 million unique TCR beta sequences, from some 170 million T cells, were found by an earlier analysis. Among the approximately 400 donors who were genotyped, about 86% fell in the genetic ancestry cluster that is associated with self-reported Caucasian donors. HLA-typed donors were the source of tens of millions of unique TCRs, which an early data release held.

This clone has just one count. Its specificity is not known. The CDR3 totals 16 residues. J lost 3 bases, V lost 2 bases, and 7 bases had no gene match. CDR1 is SGHTA and CDR2 is FQGNSA in the germline V gene. Primers included in the PCR were 60 Vbeta and 13 Jbeta primers. Measured with immunoSEQ multiplex PCR; TCRdb has only the in-frame clones, and not every one. Of over 110,000 clones in the sample, 82% were seen once. General study results and limits: Accurate prediction of most subjects' HLA-A and HLA-B alleles from TCR beta sequences was reported.

This chain joins TRBV7-2 and TRBJ2-3; 8 nucleotides match TRBD2. The sequenced sample was PBMCs. The origin of this receptor is a male donor in good health and CMV-seronegative. The CDR3 sequence is CASSLRRGGGTDTQYF. Written as DNA, the CDR3 is TGTGCCAGCAGCTTAAGGCGGGGCGGGGGGACAGATACGCAGTATTTT.